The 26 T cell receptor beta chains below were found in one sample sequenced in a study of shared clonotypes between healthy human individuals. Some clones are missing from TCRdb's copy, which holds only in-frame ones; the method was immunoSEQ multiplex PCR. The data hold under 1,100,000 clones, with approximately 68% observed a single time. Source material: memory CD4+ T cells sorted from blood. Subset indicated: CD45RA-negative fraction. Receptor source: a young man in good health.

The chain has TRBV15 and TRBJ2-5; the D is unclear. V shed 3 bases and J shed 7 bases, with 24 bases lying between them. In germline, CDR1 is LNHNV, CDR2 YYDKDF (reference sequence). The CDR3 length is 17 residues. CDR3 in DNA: TGTGCCACCAGCAGTTTATACACTGAAGTGCAGTCTCGGACCCAGTACTTC. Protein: CATSSLYTEVQSRTQYF.

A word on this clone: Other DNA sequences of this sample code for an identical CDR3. The CDR3 DNA reads as TGTGCCAGCAGTTCGTTCTACGAGCAGTACTTC. Protein product: CASSSFYEQYF. The chain joins TRBV7-9 to TRBJ2-7; D unresolved. This CDR3 comprises 11 residues. Trimming removed 6 bases from V and 3 bases from J, with 6 bases in between. CDR1 and CDR2 from the germline V gene are SEHNR and FQNEAQ (reference sequence).

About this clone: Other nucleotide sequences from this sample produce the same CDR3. The DNA for the CDR3 is TGTGCCAGCTCACCCCTCGGCGGCTCTGGGGCCAACGTCCTGACTTTC. It codes for CASSPLGGSGANVLTF. V gene TRBV18 combines with J gene TRBJ2-6; D remains ambiguous. Deletions cut 3 bases from V and 0 bases from J, with 9 bases between. Germline values: CDR1 KGHSH, CDR2 LQKENI. The CDR3 contains 16 residues.

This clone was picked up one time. The CDR3 DNA sequence: TGTGCCAGCAGCTTAACAGGGGCCGGCTACGAGCAGTACTTC. Translating it yields CASSLTGAGYEQYF. This chain joins TRBV7-2 and TRBJ2-7; TRBD1 aligns across 7 bases. The J segment lost 3 bases and the V segment lost 2 bases, leaving 4 bases of the junction unmatched. There are 14 residues in the CDR3. Germline V gives CDR1 SGHTA, CDR2 FQGNSA.

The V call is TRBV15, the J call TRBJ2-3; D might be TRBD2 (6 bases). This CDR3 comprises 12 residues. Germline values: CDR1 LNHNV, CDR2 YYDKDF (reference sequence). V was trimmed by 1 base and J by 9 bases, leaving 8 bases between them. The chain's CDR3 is CATSRGEDTQYF. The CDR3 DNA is TGTGCCACCAGCAGAGGGGAGGACACGCAGTATTTT. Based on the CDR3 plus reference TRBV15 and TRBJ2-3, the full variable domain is DAMVIQNPRYQVTQFGKPVTLSCSQTLNHNVMYWYQQKSSQAPKLLFHYYDKDFNNEADTPDNFQSRRPNTSFCFLDIRSPGLGDTAMYLCATSRGEDTQYFGPGTRLTVL.

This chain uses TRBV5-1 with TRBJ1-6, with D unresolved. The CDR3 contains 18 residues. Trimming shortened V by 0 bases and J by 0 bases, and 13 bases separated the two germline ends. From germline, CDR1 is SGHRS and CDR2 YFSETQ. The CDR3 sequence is CASSLGPRRSSYNSPLHF. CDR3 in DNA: TGCGCCAGCAGCTTGGGTCCAAGAAGGAGCTCCTATAATTCACCCCTCCACTTT.

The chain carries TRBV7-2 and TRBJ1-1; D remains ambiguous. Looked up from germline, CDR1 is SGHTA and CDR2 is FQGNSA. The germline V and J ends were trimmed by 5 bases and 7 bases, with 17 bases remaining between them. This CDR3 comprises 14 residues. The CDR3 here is CASSPPSGAGEAFF. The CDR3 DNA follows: TGTGCCAGCAGCCCCCCCTCTGGTGCCGGTGAAGCTTTCTTT.

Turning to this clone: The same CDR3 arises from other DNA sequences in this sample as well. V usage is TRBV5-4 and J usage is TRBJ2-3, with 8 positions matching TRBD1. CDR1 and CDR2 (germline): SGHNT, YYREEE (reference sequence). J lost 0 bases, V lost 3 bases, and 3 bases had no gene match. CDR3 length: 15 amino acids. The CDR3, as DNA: TGTGCCAGCAGCTCGACAGGGGCTAGCACAGATACGCAGTATTTT. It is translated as CASSSTGASTDTQYF. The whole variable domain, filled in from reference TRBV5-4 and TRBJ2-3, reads ETGVTQSPTHLIKTRGQQVTLRCSSQSGHNTVSWYQQALGQGPQFIFQYYREEENGRGNFPPRFSGLQFPNYSSELNVNALELDDSALYLCASSSTGASTDTQYFGPGTRLTVL.

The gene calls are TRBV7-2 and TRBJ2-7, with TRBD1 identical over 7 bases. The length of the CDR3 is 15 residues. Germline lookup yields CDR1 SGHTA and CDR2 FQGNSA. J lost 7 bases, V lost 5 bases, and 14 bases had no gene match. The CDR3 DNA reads TGTGCCAGCAGCGTAAGGGGGCAACCAGTCGGTGAGCAGTACTTC. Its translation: CASSVRGQPVGEQYF.

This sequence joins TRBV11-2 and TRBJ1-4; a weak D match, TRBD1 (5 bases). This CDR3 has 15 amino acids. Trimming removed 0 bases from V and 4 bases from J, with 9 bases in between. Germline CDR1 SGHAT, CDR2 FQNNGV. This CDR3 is CASSLEGRVNEKLFF. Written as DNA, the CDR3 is TGTGCCAGCAGCTTAGAGGGGCGGGTTAATGAAAAACTGTTTTTT.

CDR3: CASARDTQETQYF. CDR3 nucleotide sequence: TGTGCCAGCGCGAGGGACACACAAGAGACCCAGTACTTC. The V call is TRBV2, the J call TRBJ2-5, with a possible D match to TRBD1 (6 bases). Germline loops: CDR1 SNHLY, CDR2 FYNNEI. The CDR3 has 13 residues. V was trimmed by 8 bases and J by 2 bases, leaving 12 bases between them.

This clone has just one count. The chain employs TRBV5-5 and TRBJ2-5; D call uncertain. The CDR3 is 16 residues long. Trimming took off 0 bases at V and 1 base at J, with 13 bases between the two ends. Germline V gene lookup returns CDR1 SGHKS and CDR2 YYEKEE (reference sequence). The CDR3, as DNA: TGTGCCAGCAGCTTGGGGGCTAGGGTTTCCCAAGAGACCCAGTACTTC. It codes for CASSLGARVSQETQYF.

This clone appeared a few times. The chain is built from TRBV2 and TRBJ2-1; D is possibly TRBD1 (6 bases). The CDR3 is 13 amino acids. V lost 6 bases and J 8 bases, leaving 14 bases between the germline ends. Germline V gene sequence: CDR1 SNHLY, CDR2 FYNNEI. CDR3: CASRKDSFDEQFF. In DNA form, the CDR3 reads TGTGCCAGCAGGAAGGACAGCTTCGATGAGCAGTTCTTC.

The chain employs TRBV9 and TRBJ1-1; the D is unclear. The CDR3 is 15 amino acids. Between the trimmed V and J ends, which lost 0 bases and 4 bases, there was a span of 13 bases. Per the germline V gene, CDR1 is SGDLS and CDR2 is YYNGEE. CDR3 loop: CASSVVISGGTEAFF. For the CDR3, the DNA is TGTGCCAGCAGCGTAGTTATTTCGGGCGGCACTGAAGCTTTCTTT.

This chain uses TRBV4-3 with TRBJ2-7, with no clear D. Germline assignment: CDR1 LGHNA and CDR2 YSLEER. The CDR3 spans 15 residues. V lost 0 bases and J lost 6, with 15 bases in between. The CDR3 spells CASSQDSGVGGEQYF. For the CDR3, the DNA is TGCGCCAGCAGCCAAGATTCAGGAGTTGGCGGCGAGCAGTACTTC.

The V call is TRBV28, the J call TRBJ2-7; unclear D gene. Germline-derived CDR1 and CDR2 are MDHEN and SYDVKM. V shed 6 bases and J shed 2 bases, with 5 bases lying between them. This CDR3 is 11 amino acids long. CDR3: CASRRTYEQYF. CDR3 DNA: TGTGCCAGCAGACGAACCTACGAGCAGTACTTC.

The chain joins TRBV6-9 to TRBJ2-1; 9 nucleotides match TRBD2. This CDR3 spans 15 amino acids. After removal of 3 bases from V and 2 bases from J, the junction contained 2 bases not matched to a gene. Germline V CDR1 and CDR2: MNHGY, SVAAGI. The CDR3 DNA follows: TGTGCCAGCAGTTACGGCGGGAGGGCCTACAATGAGCAGTTCTTC. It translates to CASSYGGRAYNEQFF.

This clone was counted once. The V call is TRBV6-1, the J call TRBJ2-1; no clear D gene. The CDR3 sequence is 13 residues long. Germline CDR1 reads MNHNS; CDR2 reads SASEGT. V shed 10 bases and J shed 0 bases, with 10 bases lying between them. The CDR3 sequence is CAIGQVSYNEQFF. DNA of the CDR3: TGTGCCATCGGGCAGGTCTCCTACAATGAGCAGTTCTTC.

CDR3 in amino acids: CASNPGQGGTQYF. CDR3 nucleotide sequence: TGTGCCAGCAACCCGGGACAGGGGGGGACCCAGTACTTC. V gene TRBV2 combines with J gene TRBJ2-5; 11 positions agree with TRBD1. Germline assignment: CDR1 SNHLY and CDR2 FYNNEI. The CDR3 length is 13 residues. V lost 7 bases to trimming and J lost 7 bases; unmatched junction nucleotides: 5.

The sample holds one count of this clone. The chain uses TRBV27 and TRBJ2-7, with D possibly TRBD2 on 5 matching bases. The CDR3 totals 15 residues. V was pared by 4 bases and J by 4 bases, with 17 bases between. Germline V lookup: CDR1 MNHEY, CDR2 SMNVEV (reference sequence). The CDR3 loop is CASSSAGLSWYEQYF. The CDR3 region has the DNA TGTGCCAGCAGTTCCGCGGGTTTAAGCTGGTACGAGCAGTACTTC.

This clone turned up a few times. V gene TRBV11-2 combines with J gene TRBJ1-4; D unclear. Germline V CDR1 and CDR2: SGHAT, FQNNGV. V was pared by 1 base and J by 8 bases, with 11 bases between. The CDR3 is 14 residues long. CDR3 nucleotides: TGTGCCAGCAGCTTAGGAGGCTCGGGGGAAAAACTGTTTTTT. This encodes CASSLGGSGEKLFF.

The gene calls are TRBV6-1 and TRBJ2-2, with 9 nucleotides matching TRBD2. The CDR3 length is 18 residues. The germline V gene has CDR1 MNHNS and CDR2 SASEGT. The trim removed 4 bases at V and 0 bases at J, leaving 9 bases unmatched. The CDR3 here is CASSVKGLAGSNTGELFF. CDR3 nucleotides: TGTGCCAGCAGTGTTAAGGGACTAGCCGGTTCGAACACCGGGGAGCTGTTTTTT.

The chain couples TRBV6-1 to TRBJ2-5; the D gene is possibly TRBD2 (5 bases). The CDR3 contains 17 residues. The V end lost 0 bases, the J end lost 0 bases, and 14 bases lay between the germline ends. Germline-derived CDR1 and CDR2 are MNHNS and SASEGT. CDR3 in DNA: TGTGCCAGCAGTGAAGCGAGATTAATTAGCGACCAAGAGACCCAGTACTTC. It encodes CASSEARLISDQETQYF.

The CDR3 sequence: CASISWRGRDTDTQYF. The CDR3 region has the DNA TGTGCCAGCATCTCTTGGAGGGGGCGGGACACAGATACGCAGTATTTT. The chain carries TRBV7-9 and TRBJ2-3; TRBD1 is a possible D gene (7 bases). Germline V gives CDR1 SEHNR, CDR2 FQNEAQ (reference sequence). Trimming shortened V by 7 bases and J by 2 bases, and 19 bases separated the two germline ends. The CDR3 runs 16 residues.

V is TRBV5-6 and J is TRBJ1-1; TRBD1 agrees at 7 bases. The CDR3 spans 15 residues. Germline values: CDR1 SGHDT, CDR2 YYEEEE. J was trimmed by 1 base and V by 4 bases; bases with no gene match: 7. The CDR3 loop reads CASSPGYRGNTEAFF. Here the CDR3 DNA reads TGTGCCAGCAGCCCGGGGTACAGGGGGAACACTGAAGCTTTCTTT.

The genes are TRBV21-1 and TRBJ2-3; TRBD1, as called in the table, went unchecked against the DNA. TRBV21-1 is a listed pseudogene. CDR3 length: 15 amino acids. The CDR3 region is CASSTRDSGTDTQYF. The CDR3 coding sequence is TGTGCCAGCAGCACCCGGGACAGCGGGACAGATACGCAGTATTTT.